These 11 T cell receptor beta chains originate from one sample sequenced in a study of T-cell memory formation after mild COVID-19. TCRdb recomputed calls from the 5' RACE reads with MiXCR, one row per CDR3 protein. The sample gives about 320,000 distinct CDR3 sequences, 13% to 15% of which show up once; under 25% is in the top ten. Sequences were obtained from PBMCs or a T cell subset sorted from them (not recorded which). These receptors originate from a man aged 18-30 years who had mild COVID-19 (a few samples of this study predate the infection). Cell type and time point are not known.

The sample holds a few counts of this clonotype. The chain combines TRBV7-9 with TRBJ2-7, with D perhaps assigned TRBD1 or TRBD2 (6 bases each). The CDR3 length is 14 residues. The germline CDR1 and CDR2 sequences are SEHNR and FQNEAQ (reference sequence). V lost 1 base to trimming and J lost 7 bases, with 14 bases between them. Written as DNA, the CDR3 is TGTGCCAGCAGCTTAGAGGGGGGTCTTTTGGAGCAGTACGTC. It specifies CASSLEGGLLEQYV.

This clonotype was seen only a few times. The CDR3 nucleotides read TGTGCCAGCAGCCAGGGGGGGGCCCGAGCCTACAATGAGCAGTTCTTC. Its translation is CASSQGGARAYNEQFF. This chain links TRBV7-6 with TRBJ2-1, with D tentatively TRBD1 or TRBD2 (7 bases each). The CDR3 totals 16 residues. V was shortened by 5 bases and J by 2 bases, with 16 bases between the two germline ends. Germline V gene sequence: CDR1 SGHVS, CDR2 FNYEAQ.

The V call is TRBV18, the J call TRBJ2-7; a possible D gene is TRBD1 (6 bases). The CDR3 is 13 amino acids. With 2 bases removed from V and 4 bases from J, the gap between germline ends came to 9 bases. Germline V gene data show CDR1 as KGHSH and CDR2 as LQKENI. As DNA, the CDR3 is TGTGCCAGCTCACCATACGACAGGTACGAGCAGTACTTC. As protein: CASSPYDRYEQYF.

This clonotype was counted at least ten times. V and J are TRBV4-3 and TRBJ2-7, with D possibly being TRBD2 (5 bases). V was pared by 0 bases and J by 5 bases, with 11 bases between. Germline V gene data show CDR1 as LGHNA and CDR2 as YSLEER. This CDR3 spans 14 amino acids. The DNA of the CDR3 is TGCGCCAGCAGCCAAGATCGACTAAGTAACGAGCAGTACTTC. This codes for CASSQDRLSNEQYF.

The chain carries TRBV29-1 and TRBJ1-1; a possible D gene is TRBD1 (5 bases). Germline CDR1 SQVTM, CDR2 ANQGSEA. The V gene lost 6 bases and the J gene lost 11 bases, with 7 bases spanning the gap. The CDR3 consists of 8 residues. CDR3 sequence: CSVGGAFF. As DNA, the CDR3 is TGCAGCGTGGGGGGGGCTTTCTTT.

The chain employs TRBV2 and TRBJ2-3, with D tentatively TRBD1 or TRBD2 (5 bases each). CDR1 and CDR2 from the germline V gene are SNHLY and FYNNEI. CDR3 length: 16 residues. Trimming shortened V by 2 bases and J by 1 base, and 13 bases separated the two germline ends. The CDR3 loop is CASSEYPGTGTDTQYF. The CDR3, as DNA: TGTGCCAGCAGTGAATATCCGGGGACGGGCACAGATACGCAGTATTTT.

Regarding this clonotype: The junction does not match germline at one end; this may be a read error. The chain employs TRBV4-1 and TRBJ2-1; D gene unclear. The germline V gene has CDR1 MGHRA and CDR2 YSYEKL. This CDR3 is built from 14 residues. CDR3 in DNA: TGCGCCAGCAGCCAAGATGTGGCGCGGCTCCAGACCCTCTTC. Amino acids: CASSQDVARLQTLF.

This clonotype has more than one count but fewer than ten. The V call is TRBV6-5, the J call TRBJ1-5; D remains ambiguous. The length of the CDR3 is 17 residues. Germline V gives CDR1 MNHEY, CDR2 SVGAGI. Trimming took off 0 bases at V and 1 base at J, with 13 bases between the two ends. The CDR3 sequence is CASSYSFPPTSNQPQHF. The CDR3, as DNA: TGTGCCAGCAGTTACTCGTTTCCTCCCACAAGCAATCAGCCCCAGCATTTT.

This chain uses TRBV6-2 or TRBV6-3 with TRBJ2-2; 9 nucleotides match TRBD2. Germline V gene sequence: CDR1 MNHEY, CDR2 SVGEGT. Trimming at V came to 6 bases and at J to 6 bases, leaving 11 bases not matched to a gene. This CDR3 is 16 amino acids long. The CDR3 DNA follows: TGTGCCAGCAGACCCCTAGCGGGGCTAAACCCCGGGGAGCTGTTTTTT. Amino acid sequence: CASRPLAGLNPGELFF.

As regards this clonotype: At one end, the junction sequence differs from germline, possibly due to a read error. This sequence joins TRBV5-1 and TRBJ2-5, with TRBD2 identical over 16 bases. CDR1 SGHRS and CDR2 YFSETQ come from the germline V gene. The CDR3 is 16 amino acids. The CDR3 coding sequence is TGCGCCAGCAGCTCCGGGACTAGCGGGGGGGAAGAGAACCAGTACTTC. Its translation: CASSSGTSGGEENQYF.

V and J are TRBV20-1 and TRBJ2-2, with no clear D. With 3 bases removed from V and 1 base from J, the gap between germline ends came to 6 bases. The CDR3 has 13 amino acids. Germline CDR1 is DFQATT and CDR2 is SNEGSKA (reference sequence). The CDR3, as DNA: TGCAGTGCTAGCCCGGGGAACACCGGGGAGCTGTTTTTT. Amino acids: CSASPGNTGELFF.